The 5 T cell receptor beta chains reported below all come from one sample, sequenced in a study of response to subunit inactivated influenza vaccine. TCRdb passed the RT-PCR reads through MiXCR, listing each CDR3 protein once. The sample includes about 780,000 distinct CDR3 sequences, about 18% of them seen just once. The input for sequencing was PBMCs from blood, taken about 5 days after vaccination. The receptor source for this set is a man between 50 and 59 years old who received an inactivated influenza vaccine.

This clonotype was counted a few times. This sequence joins TRBV5-1 and TRBJ2-2, with TRBD2 matching 10 bases. The CDR3 spans 14 residues. Germline V gene lookup returns CDR1 SGHRS and CDR2 YFSETQ. V lost 2 bases, J lost 6 bases, and 1 base stayed unmatched. The chain's CDR3 is CASSFSGRPGELFF. CDR3 in DNA: TGCGCCAGCAGCTTTAGCGGGAGGCCCGGGGAGCTGTTTTTT.

The rearrangement uses TRBV10-3 and TRBJ2-7; possibly TRBD2 for D (7 bases). The CDR3 consists of 16 residues. The ends were cut back, 0 bases at V and 6 bases at J, with 18 bases in the middle. Germline V gene data show CDR1 as ENHRY and CDR2 as SYGVKD. The CDR3 DNA sequence: TGTGCCATCAGTGAGTCGAGTGGGCGGGGGCGGACCGAGCAGTACTTC. Translating gives CAISESSGRGRTEQYF.

In this sample, this clonotype turned up a few times. This chain links TRBV12-3 or TRBV12-4 with TRBJ2-3; D not certain. Trimming removed 6 bases from V and 8 bases from J, with 18 bases in between. This CDR3 region has 14 residues. The CDR3 DNA sequence: TGTGCCAGCAGCCCCCTCCTTGGGTCGGGTACGCAGTATTTT. Protein sequence: CASSPLLGSGTQYF.

As for this clonotype: A read error may explain this, as a much larger clone is one base away. The DNA is omitted, as the CDR3 cannot be located on it reliably, and the CDR3 follows TCRdb's listing. The chain combines TRBV12-3 or TRBV12-4 with TRBJ2-6. The CDR3 numbers 15 amino acids, ends counted. CDR3 region: CASSSSEEMANVLTF.

This clonotype was seen a handful of times. The rearrangement links TRBV4-2 to TRBJ2-3; no definite D call. This CDR3 has 14 residues. CDR1 is LGHNA, CDR2 YNFKEQ, per germline. Between the trimmed V and J ends, which lost 4 bases and 4 bases, there was a span of 12 bases. The CDR3 region is CASSRKTGADTQYF. Here the CDR3 DNA reads TGTGCCAGCAGCCGAAAGACTGGGGCAGATACGCAGTATTTT.